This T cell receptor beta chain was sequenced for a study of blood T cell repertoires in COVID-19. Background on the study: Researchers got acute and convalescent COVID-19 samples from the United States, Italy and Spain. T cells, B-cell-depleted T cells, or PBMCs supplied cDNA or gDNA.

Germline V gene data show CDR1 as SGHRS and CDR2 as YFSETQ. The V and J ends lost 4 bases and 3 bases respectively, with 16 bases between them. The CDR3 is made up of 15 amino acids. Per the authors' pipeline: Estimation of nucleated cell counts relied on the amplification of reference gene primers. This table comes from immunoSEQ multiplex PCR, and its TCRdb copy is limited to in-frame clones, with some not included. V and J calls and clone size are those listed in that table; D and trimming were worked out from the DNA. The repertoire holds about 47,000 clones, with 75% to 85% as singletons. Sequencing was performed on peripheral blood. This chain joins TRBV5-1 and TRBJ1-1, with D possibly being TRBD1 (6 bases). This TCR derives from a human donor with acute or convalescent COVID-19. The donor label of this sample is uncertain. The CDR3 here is CASSPRTVTDTEAFF. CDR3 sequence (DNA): TGCGCCAGCAGCCCGCGGACAGTTACAGACACTGAAGCTTTCTTT. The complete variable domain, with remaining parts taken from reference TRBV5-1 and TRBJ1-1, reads KAGVTQTPRYLIKTRGQQVTLSCSPISGHRSVSWYQQTPGQGLQFLFEYFSETQRNKGNFPGRFSGRQFSNSRSEMNVSTLELGDSALYLCASSPRTVTDTEAFFGQGTRLTVV.